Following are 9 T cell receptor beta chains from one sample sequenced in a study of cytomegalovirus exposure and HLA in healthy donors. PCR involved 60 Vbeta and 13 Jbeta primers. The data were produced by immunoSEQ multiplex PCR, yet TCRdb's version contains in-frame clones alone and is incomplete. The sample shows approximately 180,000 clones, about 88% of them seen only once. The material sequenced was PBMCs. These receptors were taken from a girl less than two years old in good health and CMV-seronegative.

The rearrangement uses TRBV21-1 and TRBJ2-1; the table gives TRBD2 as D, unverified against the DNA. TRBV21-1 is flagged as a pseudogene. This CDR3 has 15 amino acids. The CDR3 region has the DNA TGTGCCAGCAATAGGACTAGCGGGAGCTGGAATGAGCAGTTCTTC. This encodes CASNRTSGSWNEQFF.

The CDR3 sequence is CASSAGAELFF. In DNA, the CDR3 is TGCGCCAGCTCCGCGGGGGCGGAGCTGTTTTTT. This chain links TRBV23-1 with TRBJ2-2; tentatively, D is TRBD2 (7 bases). TRBV23-1 is noted as an ORF with a role that remains uncertain. CDR3 size: 11 residues. V lost 8 bases and J lost 10, with 11 bases in between.

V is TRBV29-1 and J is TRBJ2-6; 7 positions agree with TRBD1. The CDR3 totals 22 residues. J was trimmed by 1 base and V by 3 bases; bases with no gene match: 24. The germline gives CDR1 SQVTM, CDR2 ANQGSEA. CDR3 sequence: CSVEIPGQAACVILSGANVLTF. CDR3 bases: TGCAGCGTTGAGATACCCGGACAGGCGGCGTGCGTCATATTATCTGGGGCCAACGTCCTGACTTTC. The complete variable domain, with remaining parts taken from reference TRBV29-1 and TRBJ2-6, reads SAVISQKPSRDICQRGTSLTIQCQVDSQVTMMFWYRQQPGQSLTLIATANQGSEATYESGFVIDKFPISRPNLTFSTLTVSNMSPEDSSIYLCSVEIPGQAACVILSGANVLTFGAGSRLTVL.

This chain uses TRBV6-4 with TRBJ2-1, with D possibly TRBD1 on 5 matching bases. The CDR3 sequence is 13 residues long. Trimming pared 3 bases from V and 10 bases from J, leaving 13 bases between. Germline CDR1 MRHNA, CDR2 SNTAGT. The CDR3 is CASSELQAGEQFF. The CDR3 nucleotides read TGTGCCAGCAGTGAACTCCAGGCAGGGGAGCAGTTCTTC.

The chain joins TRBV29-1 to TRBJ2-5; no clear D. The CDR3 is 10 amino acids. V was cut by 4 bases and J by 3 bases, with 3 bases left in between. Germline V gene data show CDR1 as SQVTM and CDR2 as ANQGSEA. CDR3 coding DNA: TGCAGCGTTGGAGAAGAGACCCAGTACTTC. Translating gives CSVGEETQYF.

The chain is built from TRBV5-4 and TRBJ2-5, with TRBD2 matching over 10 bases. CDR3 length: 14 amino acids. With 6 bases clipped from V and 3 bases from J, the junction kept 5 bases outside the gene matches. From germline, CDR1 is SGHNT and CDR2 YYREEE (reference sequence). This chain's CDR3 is CASKSSGGKETQYF. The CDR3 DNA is TGTGCCAGCAAGAGTAGCGGGGGGAAAGAGACCCAGTACTTC.

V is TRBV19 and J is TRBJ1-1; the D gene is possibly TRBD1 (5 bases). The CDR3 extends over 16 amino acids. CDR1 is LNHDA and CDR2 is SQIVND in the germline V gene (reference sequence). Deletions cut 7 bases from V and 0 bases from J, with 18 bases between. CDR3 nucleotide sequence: TGTGCCAGTACCGGGGGGAAGGTAGGCATGAACACTGAAGCTTTCTTT. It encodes CASTGGKVGMNTEAFF.

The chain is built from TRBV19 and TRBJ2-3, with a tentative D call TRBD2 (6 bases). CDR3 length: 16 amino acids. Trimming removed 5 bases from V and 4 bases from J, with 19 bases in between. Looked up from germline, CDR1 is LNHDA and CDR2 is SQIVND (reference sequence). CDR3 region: CASSEGYGGSSDTQYF. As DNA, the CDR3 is TGTGCCAGTAGTGAGGGGTACGGGGGAAGTTCAGATACGCAGTATTTT.

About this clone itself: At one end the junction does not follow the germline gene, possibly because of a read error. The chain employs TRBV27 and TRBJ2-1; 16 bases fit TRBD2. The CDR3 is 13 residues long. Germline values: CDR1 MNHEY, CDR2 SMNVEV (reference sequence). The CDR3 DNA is TGTGCCAGCAGCATCACGGGACTAGCGGGGGGGGTCTTC. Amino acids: CASSITGLAGGVF.